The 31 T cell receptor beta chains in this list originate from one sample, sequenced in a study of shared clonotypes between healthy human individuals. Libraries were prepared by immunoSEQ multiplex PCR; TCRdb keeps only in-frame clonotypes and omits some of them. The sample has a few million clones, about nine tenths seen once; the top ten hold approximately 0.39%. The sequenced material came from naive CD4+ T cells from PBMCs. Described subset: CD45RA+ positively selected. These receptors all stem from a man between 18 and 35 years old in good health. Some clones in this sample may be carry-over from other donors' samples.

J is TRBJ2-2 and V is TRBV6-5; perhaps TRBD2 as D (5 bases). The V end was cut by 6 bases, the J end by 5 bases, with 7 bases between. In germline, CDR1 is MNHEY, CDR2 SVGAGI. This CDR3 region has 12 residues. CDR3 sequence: CASRRLTGELFF. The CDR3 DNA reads TGTGCCAGCAGGAGACTAACCGGGGAGCTGTTTTTT.

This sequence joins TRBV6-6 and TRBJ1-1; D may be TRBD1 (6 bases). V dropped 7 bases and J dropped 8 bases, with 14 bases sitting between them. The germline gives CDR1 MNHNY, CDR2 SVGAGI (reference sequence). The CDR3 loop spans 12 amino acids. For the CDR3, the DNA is TGTGCCAGCACTAGGGAGACAGGCGAAGCTTTCTTT. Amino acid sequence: CASTRETGEAFF.

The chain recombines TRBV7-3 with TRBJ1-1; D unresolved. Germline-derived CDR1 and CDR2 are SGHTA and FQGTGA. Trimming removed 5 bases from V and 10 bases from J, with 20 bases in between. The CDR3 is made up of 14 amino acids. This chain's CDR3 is CASSLANTFSGAFF. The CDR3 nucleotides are TGTGCCAGCAGCCTAGCGAACACTTTCTCTGGAGCTTTCTTT.

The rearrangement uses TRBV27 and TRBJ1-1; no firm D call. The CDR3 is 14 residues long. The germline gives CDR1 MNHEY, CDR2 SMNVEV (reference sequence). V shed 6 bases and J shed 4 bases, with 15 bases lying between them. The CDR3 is CASSISFPGTEAFF. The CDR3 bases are TGTGCCAGCAGCATAAGTTTTCCCGGCACTGAAGCTTTCTTT.

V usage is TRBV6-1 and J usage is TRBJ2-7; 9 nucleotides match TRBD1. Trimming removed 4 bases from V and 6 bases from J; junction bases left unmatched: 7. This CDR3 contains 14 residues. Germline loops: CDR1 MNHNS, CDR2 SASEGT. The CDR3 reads CASSVTGTGSEQYF. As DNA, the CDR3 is TGTGCCAGCAGTGTAACCGGGACAGGGTCCGAGCAGTACTTC.

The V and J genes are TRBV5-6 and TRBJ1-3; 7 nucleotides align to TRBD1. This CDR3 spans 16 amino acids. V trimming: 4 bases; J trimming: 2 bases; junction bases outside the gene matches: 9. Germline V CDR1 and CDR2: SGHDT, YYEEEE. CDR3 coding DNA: TGTGCCAGCAGCCTCCACCAGGGGACAGCTGGAAACACCATATATTTT. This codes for CASSLHQGTAGNTIYF. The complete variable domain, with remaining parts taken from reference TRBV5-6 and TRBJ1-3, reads DAGVTQSPTHLIKTRGQQVTLRCSPKSGHDTVSWYQQALGQGPQFIFQYYEEEERQRGNFPDRFSGHQFPNYSSELNVNALLLGDSALYLCASSLHQGTAGNTIYFGEGSWLTVV.

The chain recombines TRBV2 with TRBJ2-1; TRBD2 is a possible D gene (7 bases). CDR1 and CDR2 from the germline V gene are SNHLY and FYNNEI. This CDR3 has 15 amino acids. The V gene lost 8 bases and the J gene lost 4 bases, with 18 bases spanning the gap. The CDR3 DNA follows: TGTGCCAGCCGGACTTTAAGGGGGGGGTACAATGAGCAGTTCTTC. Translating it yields CASRTLRGGYNEQFF. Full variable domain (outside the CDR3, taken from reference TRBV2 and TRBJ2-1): EPEVTQTPSHQVTQMGQEVILRCVPISNHLYFYWYRQILGQKVEFLVSFYNNEISEKSEIFDDQFSVERPDGSNFTLKIRSTKLEDSAMYFCASRTLRGGYNEQFFGPGTRLTVL.

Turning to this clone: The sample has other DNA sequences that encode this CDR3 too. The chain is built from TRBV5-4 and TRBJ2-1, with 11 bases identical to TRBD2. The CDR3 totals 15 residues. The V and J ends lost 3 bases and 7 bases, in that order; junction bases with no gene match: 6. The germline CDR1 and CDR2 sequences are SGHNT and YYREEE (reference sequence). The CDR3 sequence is CASSSPGLADNEQFF. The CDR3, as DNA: TGTGCCAGCAGCTCGCCGGGACTAGCGGATAATGAGCAGTTCTTC. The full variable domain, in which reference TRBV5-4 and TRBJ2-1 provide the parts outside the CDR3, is ETGVTQSPTHLIKTRGQQVTLRCSSQSGHNTVSWYQQALGQGPQFIFQYYREEENGRGNFPPRFSGLQFPNYSSELNVNALELDDSALYLCASSSPGLADNEQFFGPGTRLTVL.

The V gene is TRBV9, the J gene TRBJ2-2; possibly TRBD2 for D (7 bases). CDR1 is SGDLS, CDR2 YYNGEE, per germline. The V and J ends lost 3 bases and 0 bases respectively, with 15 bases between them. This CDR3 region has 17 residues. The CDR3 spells CASSARRGGANTGELFF. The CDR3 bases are TGTGCCAGCAGCGCCAGAAGGGGGGGCGCGAACACCGGGGAGCTGTTTTTT.

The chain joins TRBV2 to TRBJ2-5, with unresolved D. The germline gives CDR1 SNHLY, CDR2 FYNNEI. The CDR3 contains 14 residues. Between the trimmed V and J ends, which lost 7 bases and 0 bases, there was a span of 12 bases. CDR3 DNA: TGTGCCAGCAATCAGTCCCCAAACCAAGAGACCCAGTACTTC. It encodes CASNQSPNQETQYF. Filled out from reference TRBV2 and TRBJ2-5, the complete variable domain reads EPEVTQTPSHQVTQMGQEVILRCVPISNHLYFYWYRQILGQKVEFLVSFYNNEISEKSEIFDDQFSVERPDGSNFTLKIRSTKLEDSAMYFCASNQSPNQETQYFGPGTRLLVL.

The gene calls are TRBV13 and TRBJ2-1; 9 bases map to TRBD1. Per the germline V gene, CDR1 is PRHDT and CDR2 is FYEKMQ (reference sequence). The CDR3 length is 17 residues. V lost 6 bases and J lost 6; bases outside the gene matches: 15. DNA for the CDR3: TGTGCCAGCAGTCATAATACCGGGACAGGGTATCGCAATGAGCAGTTCTTC. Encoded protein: CASSHNTGTGYRNEQFF. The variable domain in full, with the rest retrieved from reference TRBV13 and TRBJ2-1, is AAGVIQSPRHLIKEKRETATLKCYPIPRHDTVYWYQQGPGQDPQFLISFYEKMQSDKGSIPDRFSAQQFSDYHSELNMSSLELGDSALYFCASSHNTGTGYRNEQFFGPGTRLTVL.

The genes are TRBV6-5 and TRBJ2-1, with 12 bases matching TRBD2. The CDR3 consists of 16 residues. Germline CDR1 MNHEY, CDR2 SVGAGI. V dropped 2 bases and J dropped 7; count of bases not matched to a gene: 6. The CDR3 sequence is CASSYGTSGFINEQFF. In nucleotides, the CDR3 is TGTGCCAGCAGTTACGGGACTAGCGGGTTCATAAATGAGCAGTTCTTC.

Here the CDR3 DNA reads TGTGCCAGCAGCTTGGGCGCAGGGCTTAATCAGCCCCAGCATTTT. Translation gives CASSLGAGLNQPQHF. The chain is built from TRBV5-4 and TRBJ1-5, with D possibly matching TRBD1 (5 bases). In germline, CDR1 is SGHNT, CDR2 YYREEE (reference sequence). V was cut by 0 bases and J by 4 bases, with 11 bases left in between. The CDR3 contains 15 residues. The whole variable domain, filled in from reference TRBV5-4 and TRBJ1-5, reads ETGVTQSPTHLIKTRGQQVTLRCSSQSGHNTVSWYQQALGQGPQFIFQYYREEENGRGNFPPRFSGLQFPNYSSELNVNALELDDSALYLCASSLGAGLNQPQHFGDGTRLSIL.

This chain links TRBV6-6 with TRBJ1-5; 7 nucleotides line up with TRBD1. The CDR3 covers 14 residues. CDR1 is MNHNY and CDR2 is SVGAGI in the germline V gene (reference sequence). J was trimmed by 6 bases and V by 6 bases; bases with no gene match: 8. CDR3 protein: CASSQTGTRQPQHF. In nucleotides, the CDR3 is TGTGCCAGCAGCCAGACAGGGACCCGTCAGCCCCAGCATTTT.

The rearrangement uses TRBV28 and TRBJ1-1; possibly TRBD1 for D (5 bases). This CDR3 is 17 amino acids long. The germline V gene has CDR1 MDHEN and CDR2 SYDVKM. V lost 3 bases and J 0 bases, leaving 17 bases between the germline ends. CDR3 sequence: CASSLGGVDLLNTEAFF. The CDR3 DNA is TGTGCCAGCAGTTTGGGAGGGGTAGACCTCCTGAACACTGAAGCTTTCTTT.

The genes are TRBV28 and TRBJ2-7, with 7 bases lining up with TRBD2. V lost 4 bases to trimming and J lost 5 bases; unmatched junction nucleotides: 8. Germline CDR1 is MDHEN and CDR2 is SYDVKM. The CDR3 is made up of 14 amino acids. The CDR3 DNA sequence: TGTGCCAGCAGTTGGGGCTCGGGGGGAAACGAGCAGTACTTC. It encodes CASSWGSGGNEQYF.

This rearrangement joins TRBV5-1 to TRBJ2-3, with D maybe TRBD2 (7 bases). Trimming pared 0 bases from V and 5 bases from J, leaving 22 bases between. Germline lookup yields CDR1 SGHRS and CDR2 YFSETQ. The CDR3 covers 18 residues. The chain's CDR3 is CASSLGASGQKGIDTQYF. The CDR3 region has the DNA TGCGCCAGCAGCTTGGGGGCTAGCGGACAGAAAGGGATAGATACGCAGTATTTT.

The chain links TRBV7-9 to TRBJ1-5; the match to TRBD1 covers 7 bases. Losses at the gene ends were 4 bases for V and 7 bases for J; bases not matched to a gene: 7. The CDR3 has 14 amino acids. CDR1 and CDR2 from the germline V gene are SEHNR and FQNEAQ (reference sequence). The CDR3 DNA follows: TGTGCCAGCAGCTCGGGACAGATTCCCCAGCCCCAGCATTTT. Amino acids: CASSSGQIPQPQHF.

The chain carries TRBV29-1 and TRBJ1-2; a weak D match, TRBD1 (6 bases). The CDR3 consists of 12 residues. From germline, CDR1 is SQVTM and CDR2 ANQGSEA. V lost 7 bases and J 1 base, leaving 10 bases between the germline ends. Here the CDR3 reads CSAGHFNYGYTF. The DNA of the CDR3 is TGCAGCGCGGGACACTTTAACTATGGCTACACCTTC.

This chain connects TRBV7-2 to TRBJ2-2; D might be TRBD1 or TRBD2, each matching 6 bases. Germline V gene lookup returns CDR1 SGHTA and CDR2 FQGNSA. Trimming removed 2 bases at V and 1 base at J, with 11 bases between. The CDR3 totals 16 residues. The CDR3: CASSLTGAQNTGELFF. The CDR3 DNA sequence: TGTGCCAGCAGCTTAACGGGGGCCCAGAACACCGGGGAGCTGTTTTTT. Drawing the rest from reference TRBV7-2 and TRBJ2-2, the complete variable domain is GAGVSQSPSNKVTEKGKDVELRCDPISGHTALYWYRQSLGQGLEFLIYFQGNSAPDKSGLPSDRFSAERTGGSVSTLTIQRTQQEDSAVYLCASSLTGAQNTGELFFGEGSRLTVL.

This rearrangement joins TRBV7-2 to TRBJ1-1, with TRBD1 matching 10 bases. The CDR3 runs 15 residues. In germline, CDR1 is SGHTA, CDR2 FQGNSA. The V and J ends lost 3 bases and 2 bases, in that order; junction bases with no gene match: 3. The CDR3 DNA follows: TGTGCCAGCAGCTTGACAGGGGGCGGCAACACTGAAGCTTTCTTT. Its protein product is CASSLTGGGNTEAFF.

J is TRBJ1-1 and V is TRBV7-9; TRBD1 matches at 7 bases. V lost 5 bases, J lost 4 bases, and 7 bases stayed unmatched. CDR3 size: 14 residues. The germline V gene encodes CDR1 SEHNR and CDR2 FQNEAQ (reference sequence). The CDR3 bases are TGTGCCAGCAGCCGTAGAGACAGGGCCACTGAAGCTTTCTTT. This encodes CASSRRDRATEAFF.

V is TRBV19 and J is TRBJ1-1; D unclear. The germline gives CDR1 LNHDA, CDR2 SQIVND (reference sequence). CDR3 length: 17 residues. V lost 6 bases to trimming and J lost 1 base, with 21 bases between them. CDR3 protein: CASRPSLASSANTEAFF. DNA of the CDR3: TGTGCCAGTAGGCCGTCCCTGGCGTCTTCAGCGAACACTGAAGCTTTCTTT.

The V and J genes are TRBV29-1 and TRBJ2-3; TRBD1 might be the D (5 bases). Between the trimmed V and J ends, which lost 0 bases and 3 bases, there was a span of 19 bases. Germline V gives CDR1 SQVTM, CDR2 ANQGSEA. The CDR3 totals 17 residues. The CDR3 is CSVEDQGSWFVTDTQYF. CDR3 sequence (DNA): TGCAGCGTTGAAGATCAGGGCTCTTGGTTCGTAACAGATACGCAGTATTTT.

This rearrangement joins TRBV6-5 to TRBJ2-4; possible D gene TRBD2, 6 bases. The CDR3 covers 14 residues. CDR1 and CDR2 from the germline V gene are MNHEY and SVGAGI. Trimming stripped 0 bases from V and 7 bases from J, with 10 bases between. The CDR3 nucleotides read TGTGCCAGCAGTTACTCGCGGGATTGGAACATTCAGTACTTC. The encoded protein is CASSYSRDWNIQYF.

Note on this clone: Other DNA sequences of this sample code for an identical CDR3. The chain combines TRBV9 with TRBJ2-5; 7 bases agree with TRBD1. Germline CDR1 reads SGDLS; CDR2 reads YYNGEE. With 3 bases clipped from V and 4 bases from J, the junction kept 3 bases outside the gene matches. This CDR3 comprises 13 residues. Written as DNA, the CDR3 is TGTGCCAGCAGCGCCAGACAGGGAGAGACCCAGTACTTC. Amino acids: CASSARQGETQYF.

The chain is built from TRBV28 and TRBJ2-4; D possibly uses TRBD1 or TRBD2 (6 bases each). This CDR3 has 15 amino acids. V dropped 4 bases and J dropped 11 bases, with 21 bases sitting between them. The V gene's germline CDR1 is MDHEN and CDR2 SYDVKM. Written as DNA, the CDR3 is TGTGCCAGCAGTTCCCCAGACAGGTTGGGAGGCCTTCAGTACTTC. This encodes CASSSPDRLGGLQYF.

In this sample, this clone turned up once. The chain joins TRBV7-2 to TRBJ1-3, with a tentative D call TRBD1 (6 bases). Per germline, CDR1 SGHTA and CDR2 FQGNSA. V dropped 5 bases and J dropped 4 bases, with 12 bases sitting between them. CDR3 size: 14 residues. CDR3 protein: CASSPQGSGNTIYF. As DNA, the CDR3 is TGTGCCAGCAGCCCACAGGGATCCGGAAACACCATATATTTT.

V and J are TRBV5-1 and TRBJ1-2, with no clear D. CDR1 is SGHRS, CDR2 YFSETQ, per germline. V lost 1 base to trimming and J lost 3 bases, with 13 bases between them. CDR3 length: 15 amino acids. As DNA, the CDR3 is TGCGCCAGCAGCTTGATTCCGGGTACGGACTATGGCTACACCTTC. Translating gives CASSLIPGTDYGYTF.

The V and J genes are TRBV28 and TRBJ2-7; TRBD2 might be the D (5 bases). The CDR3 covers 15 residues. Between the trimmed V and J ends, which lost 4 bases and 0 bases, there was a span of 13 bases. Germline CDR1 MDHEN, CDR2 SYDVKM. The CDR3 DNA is TGTGCCAGCAGTTATCCCGGACTGGGCTCCTACGAGCAGTACTTC. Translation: CASSYPGLGSYEQYF. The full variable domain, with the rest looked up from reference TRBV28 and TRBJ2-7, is DVKVTQSSRYLVKRTGEKVFLECVQDMDHENMFWYRQDPGLGLRLIYFSYDVKMKEKGDIPEGYSVSREKKERFSLILESASTNQTSMYLCASSYPGLGSYEQYFGPGTRLTVT.

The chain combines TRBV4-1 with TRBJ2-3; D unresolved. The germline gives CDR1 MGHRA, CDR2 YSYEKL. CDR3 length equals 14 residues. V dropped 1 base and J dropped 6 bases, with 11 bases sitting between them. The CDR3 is CASSQVRLADTQYF. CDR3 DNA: TGCGCCAGCAGCCAAGTACGTCTCGCGGATACGCAGTATTTT.